This passage covers 20 T cell receptor beta chains from one sample sequenced in a study of OX40 agonist ivuxolimab in advanced cancers. The data were produced by immunoSEQ multiplex PCR, yet TCRdb's version contains in-frame clones alone and is incomplete. The table shows 65,000 to 95,000 clones, with roughly 87% occurring only once. Sequences were derived from CD4+ or CD8+ T cells sorted from blood, sampled in a trial of the OX40 agonist ivuxolimab. These receptors were taken from an adult with an advanced solid tumor such as melanoma, head and neck, liver or kidney cancer.

The J gene is TRBJ1-2, the V gene TRBV4-3, with 7 bases identical to TRBD1. The V and J ends lost 6 bases and 8 bases, in that order; junction bases with no gene match: 15. The CDR3 runs to 15 residues. Germline CDR1 LGHNA, CDR2 YSLEER. CDR3 sequence reads: CASSPYTGETGGYTF. The CDR3 region has the DNA TGCGCCAGCAGTCCTTACACAGGGGAAACGGGAGGCTACACCTTC.

The CDR3, as DNA: TGTGCCAGCAGTTTAAATAGCCAGAACACTGAAGCTTTCTTT. The encoded protein is CASSLNSQNTEAFF. The chain is built from TRBV27 and TRBJ1-1, with D unclear. The germline V and J ends were trimmed by 2 bases and 1 base, with 8 bases remaining between them. The CDR3 has 14 residues. Germline V gene data show CDR1 as MNHEY and CDR2 as SMNVEV (reference sequence).

This chain links TRBV6-1 with TRBJ1-2; no reliable D call. The CDR3 has 14 residues. V lost 6 bases to trimming and J lost 4 bases, with 15 bases between them. Germline CDR1 and CDR2: MNHNS and SASEGT. The CDR3 region is CASSAERLIYGYTF. In nucleotides, the CDR3 is TGTGCCAGCAGCGCTGAACGCCTCATCTATGGCTACACCTTC.

This sequence joins TRBV4-1 and TRBJ2-5; 9 bases line up with TRBD1. CDR1 and CDR2 from the germline V gene are MGHRA and YSYEKL. With V trimmed by 0 bases and J by 3 bases, 8 bases remained unmatched. The CDR3 totals 17 residues. CDR3 loop: CASSQEPPTGGEETQYF. Here the CDR3 DNA reads TGCGCCAGCAGCCAAGAGCCCCCTACAGGGGGCGAAGAGACCCAGTACTTC.

The gene calls are TRBV11-2 and TRBJ1-2; 8 nucleotides align to TRBD1. J gave up 4 bases and V 5 bases, and 9 bases lay outside the gene matches. The CDR3 has 15 amino acids. Looked up from germline, CDR1 is SGHAT and CDR2 is FQNNGV. The CDR3 loop is CASSREGQGLYGYTF. The CDR3 DNA reads TGTGCCAGCAGCCGAGAAGGACAGGGACTCTATGGCTACACCTTC. The full variable domain, completed using reference TRBV11-2 and TRBJ1-2, is EAGVAQSPRYKIIEKRQSVAFWCNPISGHATLYWYQQILGQGPKLLIQFQNNGVVDDSQLPKDRFSAERLKGVDSTLKIQPAKLEDSAVYLCASSREGQGLYGYTFGSGTRLTVV.

This clone has a single count. V gene TRBV5-1 combines with J gene TRBJ2-3; TRBD2 matches at 13 bases. The CDR3 covers 18 residues. The germline V gene encodes CDR1 SGHRS and CDR2 YFSETQ. The V gene end was trimmed by 0 bases and the J gene end by 4 bases; junction bases not matched to a gene: 8. This chain's CDR3 is CASSLAGTSGVGADTQYF. In DNA, the CDR3 is TGCGCCAGCAGCTTGGCCGGGACTAGCGGGGTCGGGGCAGATACGCAGTATTTT.

This chain uses TRBV19 with TRBJ2-7; the D is unclear. Trimming removed 3 bases from V and 6 bases from J, with 12 bases in between. Germline-derived CDR1 and CDR2 are LNHDA and SQIVND (reference sequence). The CDR3 has 13 residues. The CDR3 region is CASSMYAGREQYV. The CDR3, as DNA: TGTGCCAGTAGTATGTACGCAGGCCGCGAGCAGTACGTC.

The chain carries TRBV10-3 and TRBJ1-5; 7 nucleotides align to TRBD1. The V gene end was trimmed by 6 bases and the J gene end by 5 bases; junction bases not matched to a gene: 4. The CDR3 runs to 13 residues. Germline CDR1 is ENHRY and CDR2 is SYGVKD. The CDR3 spells CAIRGQNYQPQHF. DNA of the CDR3: TGTGCCATCAGGGGACAGAATTATCAGCCCCAGCATTTT.

This chain connects TRBV21-1 to TRBJ2-7. TRBV21-1 is listed as a pseudogene. The CDR3 loop spans 11 amino acids. The CDR3 here is CASSKGHGQYV. The DNA for the CDR3 is TGTGCCAGCAGCAAAGGCCACGGGCAGTACGTC.

The J gene is TRBJ2-3, the V gene TRBV18; D call uncertain. The V and J ends lost 2 bases and 2 bases respectively, with 8 bases between them. The CDR3 sequence is 14 residues long. Germline CDR1 and CDR2: KGHSH and LQKENI. The CDR3 DNA sequence: TGTGCCAGCTCACCAAGAACAAACACAGATACGCAGTATTTT. This translates into CASSPRTNTDTQYF.

The chain combines TRBV10-3 with TRBJ1-2; 10 bases align to TRBD1. The CDR3 loop spans 14 amino acids. After removal of 3 bases from V and 3 bases from J, the junction contained 1 base not matched to a gene. The V gene's germline CDR1 is ENHRY and CDR2 SYGVKD. The CDR3 coding sequence is TGTGCCATCAGTGAAGGGACAGGGGACTATGGCTACACCTTC. Residues: CAISEGTGDYGYTF.

The rearrangement joins TRBV7-2 to TRBJ2-2; 7 bases map to TRBD1. The CDR3 sequence is 15 residues long. The germline V gene has CDR1 SGHTA and CDR2 FQGNSA. J lost 5 bases, V lost 5 bases, and 8 bases had no gene match. CDR3 sequence reads: CASSSPGQLTGELFF. The CDR3 DNA follows: TGTGCCAGCAGCAGCCCGGGACAGCTTACCGGGGAGCTGTTTTTT.

The chain has TRBV10-2 and TRBJ1-5; a weak D match, TRBD1 (6 bases). The CDR3 covers 13 residues. Germline V gene sequence: CDR1 WSHSY, CDR2 SAAADI. The germline V and J ends were trimmed by 7 bases and 4 bases, with 11 bases remaining between them. This chain's CDR3 is CASTRQANQPQHF. The CDR3 DNA follows: TGCGCCAGCACCCGACAGGCTAATCAGCCCCAGCATTTT.

This chain uses TRBV30 with TRBJ1-3; a weak D match, TRBD1 (5 bases). The CDR3 has 15 residues. The V and J ends lost 4 bases and 2 bases respectively, with 15 bases between them. Germline loops: CDR1 GTSNPN, CDR2 SVGIG (reference sequence). CDR3 in DNA: TGTGCCTGGAACACCCGTGGGGGGACTGGAAACACCATATATTTT. It is translated as CAWNTRGGTGNTIYF.

This clone has only one observation. This sequence joins TRBV9 and TRBJ1-5; D is possibly TRBD1 (5 bases). Trimming took 4 bases from V and 3 from J, leaving 17 bases between them. This CDR3 comprises 16 residues. Germline V gene sequence: CDR1 SGDLS, CDR2 YYNGEE. The CDR3 DNA sequence: TGTGCCAGCAGCCCCAACGGGGGGGTCCCCAATCAGCCCCAGCATTTT. Protein: CASSPNGGVPNQPQHF.

The gene calls are TRBV28 and TRBJ1-1; D perhaps matches TRBD1 (6 bases). Trimming removed 2 bases from V and 3 bases from J, with 10 bases in between. CDR3 length: 14 residues. The germline V gene encodes CDR1 MDHEN and CDR2 SYDVKM. The CDR3 region has the DNA TGTGCCAGCAGTTTAGAGGGGGGGGACACTGAAGCTTTCTTT. This sequence encodes CASSLEGGDTEAFF.

The chain carries TRBV10-3 and TRBJ2-2; weak D call: TRBD2 (6 bases). V was trimmed by 8 bases and J by 5 bases, leaving 12 bases between them. The CDR3 has 13 amino acids. Germline V lookup: CDR1 ENHRY, CDR2 SYGVKD. As DNA, the CDR3 is TGTGCCATCGGGGGGAAGGGGACCGGGGAGCTGTTTTTT. This codes for CAIGGKGTGELFF.

The J gene is TRBJ1-5, the V gene TRBV19; 9 bases are a match to TRBD1. The V gene's germline CDR1 is LNHDA and CDR2 SQIVND (reference sequence). The length of the CDR3 is 18 residues. V lost 6 bases and J lost 6; bases outside the gene matches: 18. This CDR3 is CASSRTPQGARHPQPQHF. CDR3 coding DNA: TGTGCCAGTAGCCGAACCCCACAGGGGGCGCGTCACCCTCAGCCCCAGCATTTT.

The chain recombines TRBV6-6 with TRBJ2-7, with TRBD1 as a possible D gene (6 bases). The CDR3 has 13 residues. The V and J ends lost 5 bases and 3 bases respectively, with 11 bases between them. CDR1 and CDR2 from the germline V gene are MNHNY and SVGAGI (reference sequence). The CDR3 DNA is TGTGCCAGCAGTCGACAGGAGTACTACGAGCAGTACTTC. Translating gives CASSRQEYYEQYF.

The J gene is TRBJ1-3, the V gene TRBV5-1; D is perhaps TRBD1 (6 bases). The V gene's germline CDR1 is SGHRS and CDR2 YFSETQ. There are 15 residues in the CDR3. Trimming took 0 bases from V and 4 from J, leaving 11 bases between them. CDR3: CASSLEGVGGNTIYF. The CDR3 DNA sequence: TGCGCCAGCAGCTTGGAGGGGGTCGGAGGAAACACCATATATTTT.